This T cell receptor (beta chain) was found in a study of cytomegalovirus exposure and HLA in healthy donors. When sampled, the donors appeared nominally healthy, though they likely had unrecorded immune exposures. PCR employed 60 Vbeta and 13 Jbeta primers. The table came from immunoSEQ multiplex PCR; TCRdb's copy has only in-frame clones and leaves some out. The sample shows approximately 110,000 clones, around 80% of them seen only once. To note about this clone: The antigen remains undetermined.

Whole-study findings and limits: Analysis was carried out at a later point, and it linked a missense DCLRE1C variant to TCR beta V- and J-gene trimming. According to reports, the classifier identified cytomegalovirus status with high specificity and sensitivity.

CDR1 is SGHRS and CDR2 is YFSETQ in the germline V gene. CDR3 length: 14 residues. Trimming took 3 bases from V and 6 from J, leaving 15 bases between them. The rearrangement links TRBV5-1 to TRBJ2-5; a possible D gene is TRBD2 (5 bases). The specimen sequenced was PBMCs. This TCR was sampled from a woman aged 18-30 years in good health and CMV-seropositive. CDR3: CASSSPERGKTQYF. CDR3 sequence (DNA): TGCGCCAGCAGCTCCCCAGAACGGGGAAAGACCCAGTACTTC.